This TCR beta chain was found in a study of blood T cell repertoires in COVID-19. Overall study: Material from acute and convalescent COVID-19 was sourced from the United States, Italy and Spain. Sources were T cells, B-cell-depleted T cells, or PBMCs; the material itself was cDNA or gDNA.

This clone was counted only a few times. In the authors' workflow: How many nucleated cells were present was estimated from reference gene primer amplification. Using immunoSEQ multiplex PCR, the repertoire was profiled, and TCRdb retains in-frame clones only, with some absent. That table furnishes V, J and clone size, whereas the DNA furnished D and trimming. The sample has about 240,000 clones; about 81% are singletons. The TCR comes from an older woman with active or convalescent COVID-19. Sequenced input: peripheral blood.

The CDR3 DNA is TGTGCCAGCAGCCGGGACAGCCGCACAGATACGCAGTATTTT. As protein: CASSRDSRTDTQYF. The V and J genes are TRBV5-6 and TRBJ2-3; TRBD1 matches at 7 bases. The germline gives CDR1 SGHDT, CDR2 YYEEEE. After removal of 4 bases from V and 1 base from J, the junction contained 3 bases not matched to a gene. There are 14 residues in the CDR3.